A single sample is the source of the 10 T cell receptor beta chains below, sequenced in a study of T cell repertoires in cytomegalovirus infection. MiXCR was run by TCRdb on the reads, yielding one entry per CDR3 protein. The sample includes about half a million distinct CDR3 sequences, 30% to 40% of them seen just once. Which antigens these TCRs recognize remains unknown. This sample comprised cultured PBMCs, obtained from culture after CMV antigen stimulation. The receptors were sampled from a human donor in good health (CMV status not recorded). Some clones in this sample may be carry-over from other donors' samples.

This clonotype was detected a few times. This chain connects TRBV7-6 to TRBJ2-1; the match to TRBD2 covers 8 bases. Germline values: CDR1 SGHVS, CDR2 FNYEAQ. V trimming: 1 base; J trimming: 8 bases; junction bases outside the gene matches: 13. The CDR3 length is 17 residues. The CDR3 is CASSLGVWKAGVYEQFF. The CDR3 coding sequence is TGTGCCAGCAGCTTAGGAGTTTGGAAAGCGGGAGTGTATGAGCAGTTCTTC.

This clonotype was counted only a few times. The chain employs TRBV5-8 and TRBJ1-2, with TRBD1 matching 7 bases. The CDR3 is 18 amino acids. V lost 2 bases to trimming and J lost 4 bases; unmatched junction nucleotides: 17. Germline lookup yields CDR1 SGHTS and CDR2 YDEGEE. CDR3 sequence: CASSFRGGQPVILYGYTF. The CDR3 DNA reads TGTGCCAGCAGCTTCCGGGGGGGACAGCCCGTAATCCTCTATGGCTACACCTTC. The variable domain in full, completed from reference TRBV5-8 and TRBJ1-2, reads EAGVTQSPTHLIKTRGQQATLRCSPISGHTSVYWYQQALGLGLQFLLWYDEGEERNRGNFPPRFSGRQFPNYSSELNVNALELEDSALYLCASSFRGGQPVILYGYTFGSGTRLTVV.

This clonotype appeared a few times. The chain links TRBV7-8 to TRBJ2-3, with 7 bases lining up with TRBD2. The CDR3 has 18 amino acids. CDR1 is SGHVS, CDR2 FQNEAQ, per germline. The V segment lost 6 bases and the J segment 4 bases; nucleotides outside the gene matches: 19. The CDR3 sequence is CASSKAGFRGRVADTQYF. The CDR3 DNA is TGTGCCAGCAGTAAAGCCGGGTTTCGAGGGAGGGTGGCAGATACGCAGTATTTT.

The chain is built from TRBV28 and TRBJ2-5; 12 bases align to TRBD2. Trimming removed 3 bases from V and 5 bases from J; junction bases left unmatched: 7. Germline values: CDR1 MDHEN, CDR2 SYDVKM. The CDR3 consists of 16 residues. This chain's CDR3 is CASSFPSGRAVETQYF. As DNA, the CDR3 is TGTGCCAGCAGTTTTCCTAGCGGGAGGGCCGTCGAGACCCAGTACTTC.

This clonotype appeared a single time. This rearrangement joins TRBV19 to TRBJ2-1; 10 nucleotides agree with TRBD2. There are 17 residues in the CDR3. J was trimmed by 3 bases and V by 4 bases; bases with no gene match: 9. From germline, CDR1 is LNHDA and CDR2 SQIVND (reference sequence). CDR3 loop: CASSRASGSHFYNEQFF. The CDR3 region has the DNA TGTGCCAGTAGTAGGGCTAGCGGGAGTCACTTCTACAATGAGCAGTTCTTC.

The J gene is TRBJ2-7, the V gene TRBV28; D tentatively fits TRBD1 or TRBD2 (6 bases each). The CDR3 has 15 amino acids. Deletions cut 3 bases from V and 2 bases from J, with 14 bases between. Germline values: CDR1 MDHEN, CDR2 SYDVKM. The CDR3 reads CASSLRGTPTYEQYF. CDR3 bases: TGTGCCAGCAGTTTGCGCGGGACACCGACCTACGAGCAGTACTTC.

This clonotype appeared a few times. This chain links TRBV11-3 with TRBJ2-5; either TRBD1 or TRBD2 may fit D (5 bases each). Germline values: CDR1 SGHNT, CDR2 YENEEA. Deletions cut 1 base from V and 4 bases from J, with 10 bases between. This CDR3 spans 14 amino acids. CDR3 nucleotide sequence: TGTGCCAGCAGCTTAGGGGGGATCGCAGAGACCCAGTACTTC. Residues: CASSLGGIAETQYF.

The rearrangement uses TRBV7-6 and TRBJ2-7; D may correspond to TRBD1 or TRBD2 (5 bases each). CDR1 is SGHVS, CDR2 FNYEAQ, per germline. The CDR3 consists of 15 residues. V was trimmed by 1 base and J by 1 base, leaving 11 bases between them. CDR3 in DNA: TGTGCCAGCAGCTTAGAGGGAGACAGTTCCTACGAGCAGTACTTC. Protein product: CASSLEGDSSYEQYF. The entire variable domain, with the rest obtained from reference TRBV7-6 and TRBJ2-7, is as follows: GAGVSQSPRYKVTKRGQDVALRCDPISGHVSLYWYRQALGQGPEFLTYFNYEAQQDKSGLPNDRFSAERPEGSISTLTIQRTEQRDSAMYRCASSLEGDSSYEQYFGPGTRLTVT.

For the CDR3, the DNA is TGCGCCAGCAGCCAAGAACCGGGTGGGCGGGTATACGAGCAGTACTTC. This gives the protein CASSQEPGGRVYEQYF. The V and J genes are TRBV4-3 and TRBJ2-7; the D gene is possibly TRBD2 (5 bases). Germline CDR1 is LGHNA and CDR2 is YSLEER. Trimming pared 0 bases from V and 4 bases from J, leaving 16 bases between. The CDR3 extends over 16 amino acids.

A few counts support this clonotype. The chain links TRBV6-2 or TRBV6-3 to TRBJ1-1; tentative D call: TRBD1 (5 bases). CDR1 MNHEY and CDR2 SVGEGT come from the germline V gene. V lost 0 bases, J lost 0 bases, and 11 bases lay in between. The CDR3 sequence is 16 residues long. The CDR3 reads CASSYSAGTLNTEAFF. CDR3 sequence (DNA): TGTGCCAGCAGTTACTCCGCAGGGACCCTGAACACTGAAGCTTTCTTT.